This TCR beta chain was sequenced for a study of blood T cell repertoires in COVID-19. Clones were sequenced by immunoSEQ multiplex PCR, and TCRdb holds only the in-frame ones, with some missing. Of roughly 120,000 clones detected, approximately 84% appear once; the ten largest clones hold roughly 7%. Deletions cut 11 bases from V and 0 bases from J, with 10 bases between. Looked up from germline, CDR1 is ENHRY and CDR2 is SYGVKD. The CDR3 runs 12 residues. The sequence came from a man aged 65 to 79 with active or convalescent COVID-19. Input material: peripheral blood. The gene calls are TRBV10-3 and TRBJ1-1, with D perhaps matching TRBD1 (5 bases). The CDR3 nucleotides are TGTGCCTCCCAGGGCGTGAACACTGAAGCTTTCTTT. Amino acids: CASQGVNTEAFF.